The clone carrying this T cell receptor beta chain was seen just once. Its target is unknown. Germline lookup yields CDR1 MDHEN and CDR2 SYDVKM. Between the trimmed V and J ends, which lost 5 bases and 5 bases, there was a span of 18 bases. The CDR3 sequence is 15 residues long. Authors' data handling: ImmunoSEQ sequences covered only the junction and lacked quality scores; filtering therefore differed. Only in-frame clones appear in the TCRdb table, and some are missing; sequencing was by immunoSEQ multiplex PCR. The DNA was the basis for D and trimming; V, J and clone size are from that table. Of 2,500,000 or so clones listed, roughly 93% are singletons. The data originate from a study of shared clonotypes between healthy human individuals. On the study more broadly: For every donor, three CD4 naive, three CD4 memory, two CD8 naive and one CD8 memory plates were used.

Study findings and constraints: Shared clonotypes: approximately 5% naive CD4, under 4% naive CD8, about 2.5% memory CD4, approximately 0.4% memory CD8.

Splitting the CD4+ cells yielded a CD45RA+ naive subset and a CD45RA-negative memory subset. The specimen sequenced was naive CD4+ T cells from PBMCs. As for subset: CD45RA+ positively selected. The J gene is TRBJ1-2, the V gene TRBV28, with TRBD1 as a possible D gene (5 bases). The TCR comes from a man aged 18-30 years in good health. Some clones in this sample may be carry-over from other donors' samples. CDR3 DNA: TGTGCCAGCAGTAACCGCGCAGGGAAGGTTTATGGCTACACCTTC. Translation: CASSNRAGKVYGYTF.